One sample yielded the 32 T cell receptor beta chains listed below, sequenced in a study of T cell changes during pregnancy in multiple sclerosis (dated by TCRdb to between 2017 and 2020). Receptor libraries were prepared by the immunoSEQ multiplex PCR assay. Sourced from immuneACCESS, this table was stored by TCRdb with only in-frame sequences that have V and J called. A share of the clones is absent; for the studies checked, an unresolved V gene accounts for under half, and the remainder has no known explanation. The sample table shows approximately 89,000 clones, and 94% are seen once. In total, the top ten clones hold about 0.78% of the sample. The sample here was peripheral blood, taken in the third trimester of pregnancy. The receptors originated from a female donor with multiple sclerosis, enrolled in a pregnancy study.

The rearrangement links TRBV4-1 to TRBJ1-2; no reliable D call. Trimming removed 0 bases from V and 6 bases from J, with 8 bases in between. Germline CDR1 MGHRA, CDR2 YSYEKL. This CDR3 region has 13 residues. The CDR3: CASSQESSNGYTF. In nucleotides, the CDR3 is TGCGCCAGCAGCCAAGAGAGCTCGAATGGCTACACCTTC.

The chain is built from TRBV27 and TRBJ2-1, with 10 positions matching TRBD1. After removal of 0 bases from V and 8 bases from J, the junction contained 7 bases not matched to a gene. This CDR3 spans 16 amino acids. The germline V gene has CDR1 MNHEY and CDR2 SMNVEV (reference sequence). The CDR3 sequence is CASSLSTGTGVDEQFF. The CDR3, as DNA: TGTGCCAGCAGTTTATCAACCGGGACAGGGGTCGATGAGCAGTTCTTC.

This clone occurred once. V is TRBV5-1 and J is TRBJ2-1, with a weak D call TRBD2 (5 bases). The CDR3 is 17 amino acids. Germline CDR1 reads SGHRS; CDR2 reads YFSETQ. V lost 0 bases and J lost 0, with 13 bases in between. This chain's CDR3 is CASSLVALSSSYNEQFF. The CDR3 DNA is TGCGCCAGCAGCTTGGTAGCGTTGAGTAGCTCCTACAATGAGCAGTTCTTC.

This chain uses TRBV6-1 with TRBJ1-2; D not certain. Germline V lookup: CDR1 MNHNS, CDR2 SASEGT. This CDR3 contains 14 residues. Between the trimmed V and J ends, which lost 0 bases and 4 bases, there was a span of 9 bases. The CDR3, as DNA: TGTGCCAGCAGTGAAGCAACCATAGCCTATGGCTACACCTTC. Translation: CASSEATIAYGYTF.

The chain employs TRBV12-5 and TRBJ2-7, with 7 bases fitting TRBD1. Trimming took 5 bases from V and 3 from J; bases not matched to a gene: 4. Germline assignment: CDR1 LGHNT and CDR2 FRNRAP. The CDR3 is 13 amino acids. As DNA, the CDR3 is TGTGCTAGTGGTCCGGGACAGATCTACGAGCAGTACTTC. It is translated as CASGPGQIYEQYF. The whole variable domain, remainder taken from reference TRBV12-5 and TRBJ2-7, is DARVTQTPRHKVTEMGQEVTMRCQPILGHNTVFWYRQTMMQGLELLAYFRNRAPLDDSGMPKDRFSAEMPDATLATLKIQPSEPRDSAVYFCASGPGQIYEQYFGPGTRLTVT.

Here the CDR3 reads CASSPLQGAYEKLFF. For the CDR3, the DNA is TGTGCCAGCAGTCCGTTACAGGGGGCCTATGAAAAACTGTTTTTT. The chain couples TRBV28 to TRBJ1-4, with 9 bases that match TRBD1. This CDR3 has 15 residues. Germline CDR1 and CDR2: MDHEN and SYDVKM. Trimming took 5 bases from V and 6 from J; bases not matched to a gene: 7. Complete variable domain (other parts from reference TRBV28 and TRBJ1-4): DVKVTQSSRYLVKRTGEKVFLECVQDMDHENMFWYRQDPGLGLRLIYFSYDVKMKEKGDIPEGYSVSREKKERFSLILESASTNQTSMYLCASSPLQGAYEKLFFGSGTQLSVL.

This chain connects TRBV13 to TRBJ2-3; 10 bases line up with TRBD1. This CDR3 is built from 16 residues. Unmatched junction bases numbered 5, after V lost 2 bases and J lost 3 bases. CDR1 PRHDT and CDR2 FYEKMQ come from the germline V gene (reference sequence). The CDR3 bases are TGTGCCAGCAGCTTAACGACAGGGGGCCTTACAGATACGCAGTATTTT. It specifies CASSLTTGGLTDTQYF.

The chain links TRBV5-3 to TRBJ2-7; 8 nucleotides align to TRBD1. TRBV5-3 is reported as an ORF; its role is uncertain. The CDR3 has 14 residues. V trimming: 3 bases; J trimming: 1 base; junction bases outside the gene matches: 3. This CDR3 is CARSWTGFSYEQYF. The CDR3 DNA reads as TGTGCCAGAAGCTGGACAGGGTTTTCCTACGAGCAGTACTTC.

This clone was recorded a few times. This chain links TRBV5-8 with TRBJ1-1; 8 bases are shared with TRBD1. The CDR3 sequence is 14 residues long. Germline V CDR1 and CDR2: SGHTS, YDEGEE. V shed 4 bases and J 4 bases; nucleotides not matched to a gene: 6. CDR3 DNA: TGTGCCAGCAGCAGAACAGGGGGACGCACTGAAGCTTTCTTT. Translated, it gives CASSRTGGRTEAFF.

This clone has more than one count but fewer than ten. V gene TRBV5-1 combines with J gene TRBJ1-2; tentatively, D is TRBD1 (5 bases). This CDR3 comprises 13 residues. The germline V and J ends were trimmed by 6 bases and 2 bases, with 11 bases remaining between them. Germline V gives CDR1 SGHRS, CDR2 YFSETQ. In DNA, the CDR3 is TGCGCCAGCACCTGGGGGGGGAACTATGGCTACACCTTC. Translated: CASTWGGNYGYTF.

This clone was observed once. The chain employs TRBV27 and TRBJ1-5; D ambiguous. Trimming pared 5 bases from V and 0 bases from J, leaving 8 bases between. CDR1 and CDR2 (germline): MNHEY, SMNVEV (reference sequence). The CDR3 contains 14 residues. CDR3 sequence reads: CASSPSYSNQPQHF. Here the CDR3 DNA reads TGTGCCAGCAGTCCATCCTATAGCAATCAGCCCCAGCATTTT.

The sample holds one count of this clone. The gene calls are TRBV4-1 and TRBJ2-7; 8 nucleotides line up with TRBD2. The CDR3 is 12 residues long. Germline V gene data show CDR1 as MGHRA and CDR2 as YSYEKL. Trimming removed 5 bases from V and 7 bases from J; junction bases left unmatched: 4. DNA for the CDR3: TGCGCCAGCAGCTTCCAGCGGGGGGAGCAGTACTTC. It yields the protein CASSFQRGEQYF.

The V call is TRBV21-1, the J call TRBJ2-7; TRBD2 reflects the table's D call only, with no check against the DNA. TRBV21-1 has pseudogene status. The CDR3 has 14 amino acids. DNA for the CDR3: TGTGCCAGCACCCATTATTGTCCTGCGTACGAGCAGTACTTC. This sequence encodes CASTHYCPAYEQYF.

The J gene is TRBJ1-1, the V gene TRBV6-5, with TRBD1 as a possible D gene (6 bases). CDR3 length: 11 amino acids. Germline lookup yields CDR1 MNHEY and CDR2 SVGAGI. Trimming pared 2 bases from V and 8 bases from J, leaving 6 bases between. The CDR3 spells CASSYGQEAFF. The CDR3 DNA sequence: TGTGCCAGCAGTTACGGACAGGAAGCTTTCTTT.

CDR3 DNA sequence: TGTGCCAGCAGTCCCCGGGGTTACAATCAGCCCCAGCATTTT. Protein: CASSPRGYNQPQHF. The chain carries TRBV6-6 and TRBJ1-5; unclear D gene. CDR3 length equals 14 residues. Trimming left V 5 bases short and J 3 bases short, with 11 bases between. CDR1 is MNHNY and CDR2 is SVGAGI in the germline V gene (reference sequence).

This chain links TRBV10-3 with TRBJ2-7; D is unresolved. The CDR3 consists of 11 residues. The germline CDR1 and CDR2 sequences are ENHRY and SYGVKD. The ends were cut back, 7 bases at V and 9 bases at J, with 13 bases in the middle. The CDR3 DNA follows: TGTGCCATCAAAAATGTCCTCGGGCAGTACTTC. Translated: CAIKNVLGQYF.

This clone occurred once. CDR3 in DNA: TGTGCCTGGAGCGGAGGTCTGGTGGGGACTAATGAAAAACTGTTTTTT. As protein: CAWSGGLVGTNEKLFF. The rearrangement links TRBV30 to TRBJ1-4; D is uncertain. The V gene's germline CDR1 is GTSNPN and CDR2 SVGIG (reference sequence). The CDR3 length is 16 residues. Trimming cost V 3 bases and J 2 bases, with 16 bases left between them.

This clone was counted a few times. This chain joins TRBV5-1 and TRBJ1-2; 8 nucleotides align to TRBD1. Germline values: CDR1 SGHRS, CDR2 YFSETQ. The CDR3 is 14 amino acids. V was clipped by 4 bases and J by 6 bases; unmatched bases: 8. The CDR3 spells CASSTSTGADGYTF. In DNA form, the CDR3 reads TGCGCCAGCAGCACTTCGACAGGGGCTGATGGCTACACCTTC.

In its sample, this clone was seen once. The chain has TRBV7-2 and TRBJ2-1, with TRBD2 identical over 11 bases. This CDR3 is 16 amino acids long. Trimming at V came to 4 bases and at J to 1 base, leaving 3 bases not matched to a gene. CDR1 is SGHTA, CDR2 FQGNSA, per germline. CDR3 amino acids: CASSSRLAGSYNEQFF. The CDR3 coding sequence is TGTGCCAGCAGCTCCAGACTAGCGGGGTCCTACAATGAGCAGTTCTTC.

The rearrangement uses TRBV11-2 and TRBJ1-5; 7 bases fit TRBD1. CDR3 length: 19 amino acids. With 2 bases clipped from V and 3 bases from J, the junction kept 16 bases outside the gene matches. CDR1 and CDR2 from the germline V gene are SGHAT and FQNNGV. CDR3 DNA sequence: TGTGCCAGCAGCTTAACTTTTTCGACGCAGGGGGTCGACAATCAGCCCCAGCATTTT. It codes for CASSLTFSTQGVDNQPQHF.

The gene calls are TRBV29-1 and TRBJ2-7, with TRBD2 identical over 10 bases. Germline CDR1 is SQVTM and CDR2 is ANQGSEA. CDR3 size: 15 residues. V shed 3 bases, J shed 2 bases, and the junction held 7 bases outside the gene matches. As DNA, the CDR3 is TGCAGCGTTGAGGGTCGAGCGGGGGGGGCCTACGAGCAGTACTTC. Translated, it gives CSVEGRAGGAYEQYF.

The V and J genes are TRBV4-1 and TRBJ2-1; perhaps TRBD2 as D (7 bases). V was cut by 5 bases and J by 8 bases, with 13 bases left in between. Germline values: CDR1 MGHRA, CDR2 YSYEKL. CDR3 length equals 13 residues. In nucleotides, the CDR3 is TGCGCCAGCAGCAAGTGGGGGGGCGATGAGCAGTTCTTC. It specifies CASSKWGGDEQFF.

V is TRBV27 and J is TRBJ2-7; tentative D call: TRBD2 (6 bases). CDR3 length equals 12 residues. V was shortened by 8 bases and J by 2 bases, with 10 bases between the two germline ends. Germline values: CDR1 MNHEY, CDR2 SMNVEV (reference sequence). CDR3 sequence: CASGTSPYEQYF. The CDR3 nucleotides are TGTGCCAGCGGGACTTCCCCCTACGAGCAGTACTTC.

DNA for the CDR3: TGCGCCAGCAGCTCGACAGGGGGCGCGAGAACAGATACGCAGTATTTT. Translating gives CASSSTGGARTDTQYF. This chain uses TRBV5-1 with TRBJ2-3; 10 bases align to TRBD1. V gave up 3 bases and J gave up 3 bases; unmatched junction bases: 7. CDR3 length equals 16 residues. Germline CDR1 and CDR2: SGHRS and YFSETQ.

This rearrangement joins TRBV5-5 to TRBJ1-2; D might be TRBD1 (5 bases). Germline assignment: CDR1 SGHKS and CDR2 YYEKEE (reference sequence). The CDR3 sequence is 15 residues long. Deletions cut 1 base from V and 7 bases from J, with 17 bases between. CDR3 nucleotides: TGTGCCAGCAGCTTGTTGGGGACTAGGGAACTTGGCTACACCTTC. Its translation: CASSLLGTRELGYTF.

The chain has TRBV4-1 and TRBJ2-7, with D tentatively TRBD2 (5 bases). Germline V gives CDR1 MGHRA, CDR2 YSYEKL. CDR3 length equals 13 residues. Deletions cut 1 base from V and 4 bases from J, with 8 bases between. This CDR3 is CASSQVPGYEQYF. The CDR3 DNA is TGCGCCAGCAGCCAAGTTCCGGGATACGAGCAGTACTTC.

The V gene is TRBV6-1, the J gene TRBJ2-2, with 9 bases that match TRBD1. With V trimmed by 6 bases and J by 3 bases, 5 bases remained unmatched. The CDR3 is made up of 15 amino acids. Germline V gene lookup returns CDR1 MNHNS and CDR2 SASEGT. CDR3 DNA sequence: TGTGCCAGCAGCCGAAGGACAGGGGACACCGGGGAGCTGTTTTTT. Protein: CASSRRTGDTGELFF.

This clone was seen a single time. The gene calls are TRBV6-1 and TRBJ1-2; TRBD1 might be the D (5 bases). Trimming took 6 bases from V and 4 from J, leaving 12 bases between them. This CDR3 spans 13 amino acids. Germline CDR1 reads MNHNS; CDR2 reads SASEGT. CDR3 sequence: CASSGGISYGYTF. For the CDR3, the DNA is TGTGCCAGCAGCGGGGGAATCTCCTATGGCTACACCTTC.

This chain joins TRBV11-1 and TRBJ2-3; 14 bases map to TRBD2. V lost 0 bases and J lost 4; bases outside the gene matches: 6. This CDR3 region has 18 residues. Germline V lookup: CDR1 SGHAT, CDR2 FQDESV (reference sequence). CDR3: CASSLALGLAGVADTQYF. In nucleotides, the CDR3 is TGTGCCAGCAGCTTAGCGCTGGGACTAGCGGGAGTTGCAGATACGCAGTATTTT. The full variable domain, in which reference TRBV11-1 and TRBJ2-3 provide the parts outside the CDR3, is EAEVAQSPRYKITEKSQAVAFWCDPISGHATLYWYRQILGQGPELLVQFQDESVVDDSQLPKDRFSAERLKGVDSTLKIQPAELGDSAMYLCASSLALGLAGVADTQYFGPGTRLTVL.

This clone was seen a handful of times. The chain joins TRBV11-1 to TRBJ2-1; 9 bases fit TRBD2. With V trimmed by 1 base and J by 6 bases, 7 bases remained unmatched. The V gene's germline CDR1 is SGHAT and CDR2 FQDESV (reference sequence). The CDR3 runs to 16 residues. CDR3 protein: CASSLERAGGGNEQFF. CDR3 nucleotide sequence: TGTGCCAGCAGCTTAGAGCGCGCGGGAGGGGGCAATGAGCAGTTCTTC.

The sample holds one count of this clone. The chain links TRBV5-1 to TRBJ2-2; D is perhaps TRBD1 (6 bases). CDR1 is SGHRS and CDR2 is YFSETQ in the germline V gene. The CDR3 consists of 14 residues. Trimming cost V 4 bases and J 2 bases, with 9 bases left between them. The CDR3 nucleotides are TGCGCCAGCAGCGGGGACATCAACACCGGGGAGCTGTTTTTT. Protein product: CASSGDINTGELFF.

The genes are TRBV15 and TRBJ1-1; 8 bases map to TRBD1. Germline values: CDR1 LNHNV, CDR2 YYDKDF (reference sequence). Trimming removed 1 base from V and 0 bases from J; junction bases left unmatched: 4. This CDR3 has 16 residues. The CDR3 loop reads CATSRGMGQVNTEAFF. The CDR3, as DNA: TGTGCCACCAGCAGAGGGATGGGACAGGTGAACACTGAAGCTTTCTTT.